The 29 T cell receptor beta chains in this list originate from one sample, sequenced in a study of control samples from healthy donors and cancer patients. Measured with immunoSEQ multiplex PCR; TCRdb has only the in-frame clones, and not every one. This table holds under 140,000 clones, approximately 90% found once. The sequenced material came from PBMCs. The receptor set was obtained from a woman aged 55-75 years with lung cancer.

The J gene is TRBJ1-2, the V gene TRBV28, with D uncertain. The V gene lost 7 bases and the J gene lost 6 bases, with 12 bases spanning the gap. The CDR3 is 12 residues long. Germline-derived CDR1 and CDR2 are MDHEN and SYDVKM. As DNA, the CDR3 is TGTGCCAGCACTGTGGCCCAACATGGCTACACCTTC. The encoded protein is CASTVAQHGYTF.

This clone was seen just once. This chain links TRBV11-3 with TRBJ2-3; D gene uncertain. The V gene's germline CDR1 is SGHNT and CDR2 YENEEA. Trimming removed 0 bases at V and 2 bases at J, with 6 bases between. The CDR3 contains 14 residues. Here the CDR3 reads CASSLDRHTDTQYF. CDR3 DNA sequence: TGTGCCAGCAGCTTAGATCGGCACACAGATACGCAGTATTTT.

This clone appeared once. V usage is TRBV19 and J usage is TRBJ1-1; the D gene is possibly TRBD1 (5 bases). The CDR3 sequence is 14 residues long. Germline V CDR1 and CDR2: LNHDA, SQIVND (reference sequence). Trimming removed 5 bases at V and 0 bases at J, with 10 bases between. The CDR3 reads CASSGGPLNTEAFF. The CDR3 DNA sequence: TGTGCCAGTAGTGGGGGACCTTTGAACACTGAAGCTTTCTTT.

This rearrangement joins TRBV7-2 to TRBJ2-1; D may be TRBD1 or TRBD2 (7 bases each). The CDR3 loop spans 15 amino acids. The germline V gene has CDR1 SGHTA and CDR2 FQGNSA. The V gene lost 1 base and the J gene lost 8 bases, with 15 bases spanning the gap. In DNA, the CDR3 is TGTGCCAGCAGCTTAGGGGAGGGGGCGCGCGATGAGCAGTTCTTC. Protein product: CASSLGEGARDEQFF.

V usage is TRBV25-1 and J usage is TRBJ2-3, with 10 nucleotides matching TRBD2. The germline V gene has CDR1 MGHDK and CDR2 SYGVNS. After removal of 2 bases from V and 5 bases from J, the junction contained 7 bases not matched to a gene. The CDR3 loop spans 16 amino acids. This CDR3 reads CASSEHSGGARDTQYF. The CDR3 DNA sequence: TGTGCCAGCAGTGAACACAGCGGGGGGGCCAGAGATACGCAGTATTTT.

This clone was observed a few times. The CDR3 DNA follows: TGTGCCAGCAGCCGAGTAGGGGGGCGAGGCACCGGGGAGCTGTTTTTT. As protein: CASSRVGGRGTGELFF. The rearrangement joins TRBV3-1 (or the pseudogene TRBV3-2) to TRBJ2-2; D may correspond to TRBD1 or TRBD2 (6 bases each). Germline CDR1 and CDR2: LGHDT and YNNKEL (reference sequence). This CDR3 is 16 amino acids long. Trimming took off 4 bases at V and 4 bases at J, with 16 bases between the two ends.

This sequence joins TRBV6-5 and TRBJ1-1; 10 bases map to TRBD1. This CDR3 has 14 amino acids. CDR1 MNHEY and CDR2 SVGAGI come from the germline V gene. The junction had 3 bases not matched to a gene; V was cut back by 6 bases and J by 2 bases. This chain's CDR3 is CASRGTGANTEAFF. The CDR3 DNA reads TGTGCCAGCAGAGGGACAGGGGCTAACACTGAAGCTTTCTTT.

The chain carries TRBV7-9 and TRBJ2-7; D not certain. Germline assignment: CDR1 SEHNR and CDR2 FQNEAQ (reference sequence). V was pared by 3 bases and J by 0 bases, with 9 bases between. The CDR3 is made up of 14 amino acids. As DNA, the CDR3 is TGTGCCAGCAGCTTTCTCCTGGGCTCCTACGAGCAGTACTTC. It translates to CASSFLLGSYEQYF.

The CDR3 bases are TGTGCCAGCAGTTTCAGGGGGAGAGGATACGAGCAGTACTTC. This encodes CASSFRGRGYEQYF. This chain links TRBV6-6 with TRBJ2-7; 7 nucleotides line up with TRBD1. V trimming: 4 bases; J trimming: 4 bases; junction bases outside the gene matches: 7. Germline V gene sequence: CDR1 MNHNY, CDR2 SVGAGI (reference sequence). This CDR3 has 14 amino acids.

The rearrangement joins TRBV12-5 to TRBJ1-1; D might be TRBD1 (5 bases). The V and J ends lost 10 bases and 4 bases respectively, with 16 bases between them. Germline V gives CDR1 LGHNT, CDR2 FRNRAP. CDR3 length equals 13 residues. The CDR3 DNA reads as TGTGCTACTTTTGCATCGGGGGGCACTGAAGCTTTCTTT. This translates into CATFASGGTEAFF.

The rearrangement joins TRBV6-1 to TRBJ1-2; tentatively, D is TRBD1 (6 bases). Per germline, CDR1 MNHNS and CDR2 SASEGT. The length of the CDR3 is 14 residues. Deletions cut 3 bases from V and 2 bases from J, with 10 bases between. The CDR3 loop reads CASSETGDNYGYTF. The DNA for the CDR3 is TGTGCCAGCAGTGAGACAGGAGACAACTATGGCTACACCTTC.

The chain employs TRBV3-1 (or the pseudogene TRBV3-2) and TRBJ1-2, with 9 bases identical to TRBD1. Per germline, CDR1 LGHDT and CDR2 YNNKEL (reference sequence). V shed 4 bases, J shed 7 bases, and the junction held 10 bases outside the gene matches. CDR3 length: 15 residues. The CDR3 DNA is TGTGCCAGCAGCCCGACCGACAGGGGGTATCGTGGCTACACCTTC. Its translation: CASSPTDRGYRGYTF.

The genes are TRBV11-3 and TRBJ2-5; TRBD2 agrees at 8 bases. The CDR3 sequence is 16 residues long. Per germline, CDR1 SGHNT and CDR2 YENEEA. Germline trimming cut 0 bases from V and 3 bases from J; bases unmatched to any gene: 6. CDR3 sequence (DNA): TGTGCCAGCAGCTTAGATGGCGGGGGGCCCGAAGAGACCCAGTACTTC. This codes for CASSLDGGGPEETQYF.

The V and J genes are TRBV19 and TRBJ1-5; 9 bases are a match to TRBD1. The CDR3 extends over 14 amino acids. V shed 5 bases and J 6 bases; nucleotides not matched to a gene: 5. In germline, CDR1 is LNHDA, CDR2 SQIVND (reference sequence). CDR3 protein: CASSSTGGGQPQHF. Here the CDR3 DNA reads TGTGCCAGTAGTTCCACAGGGGGCGGTCAGCCCCAGCATTTT.

The chain employs TRBV28 and TRBJ2-7; D might be TRBD1 (6 bases). CDR1 is MDHEN and CDR2 is SYDVKM in the germline V gene. The CDR3 is made up of 12 amino acids. Trimming cost V 5 bases and J 4 bases, with 9 bases left between them. The CDR3 coding sequence is TGTGCCAGCAGTCGAGGACAGTACGAGCAGTACTTC. The encoded protein is CASSRGQYEQYF.

The chain has TRBV4-2 and TRBJ1-1; D is unclear. This CDR3 contains 14 residues. V shed 0 bases and J shed 0 bases, with 5 bases lying between them. The germline V gene has CDR1 LGHNA and CDR2 YNFKEQ. The CDR3 nucleotides are TGTGCCAGCAGCCAAGACCAAGTGAACACTGAAGCTTTCTTT. It yields the protein CASSQDQVNTEAFF.

The chain carries TRBV30 and TRBJ1-2; D gene uncertain. This CDR3 comprises 13 residues. V was pared by 0 bases and J by 8 bases, with 13 bases between. CDR1 is GTSNPN, CDR2 SVGIG, per germline (reference sequence). The CDR3 loop is CAWSVMRAQGYTF. The CDR3 nucleotides read TGTGCCTGGAGTGTAATGAGGGCCCAGGGCTACACCTTC. Complete variable domain (other parts from reference TRBV30 and TRBJ1-2): SQTIHQWPATLVQPVGSPLSLECTVEGTSNPNLYWYRQAAGRGLQLLFYSVGIGQISSEVPQNLSASRPQDRQFILSSKKLLLSDSGFYLCAWSVMRAQGYTFGSGTRLTVV.

This sequence joins TRBV6-6 and TRBJ2-1, with TRBD2 identical over 7 bases. The junction had 6 bases not matched to a gene; V was cut back by 2 bases and J by 2 bases. Germline CDR1 MNHNY, CDR2 SVGAGI (reference sequence). The CDR3 sequence is 16 residues long. CDR3 DNA sequence: TGTGCCAGCAGTTACCCAGCGGGGCGACCCTACAATGAGCAGTTCTTC. Protein product: CASSYPAGRPYNEQFF.

The J gene is TRBJ2-7, the V gene TRBV19; 8 positions agree with TRBD1. In germline, CDR1 is LNHDA, CDR2 SQIVND (reference sequence). The trim removed 1 base at V and 6 bases at J, leaving 5 bases unmatched. This CDR3 comprises 14 residues. The DNA for the CDR3 is TGTGCCAGTAGTATAGCGGACAGGGAAAGCGAGCAGTACTTC. Its protein product is CASSIADRESEQYF.

The V and J genes are TRBV6-1 and TRBJ2-1; TRBD2 agrees at 7 bases. This CDR3 has 18 residues. The J segment lost 0 bases and the V segment lost 2 bases, leaving 10 bases of the junction unmatched. Germline-derived CDR1 and CDR2 are MNHNS and SASEGT. The DNA of the CDR3 is TGTGCCAGCAGTGAACGGGCGCAGCGGGGATACTCCTACAATGAGCAGTTCTTC. Protein sequence: CASSERAQRGYSYNEQFF.

The CDR3 sequence: CASGLTTPLRVNTEAFF. For the CDR3, the DNA is TGTGCTAGTGGTTTGACGACTCCACTCCGGGTGAACACTGAAGCTTTCTTT. The gene calls are TRBV12-5 and TRBJ1-1; D gene uncertain. The CDR3 spans 17 residues. Germline CDR1 and CDR2: LGHNT and FRNRAP. The ends were cut back, 2 bases at V and 0 bases at J, with 16 bases in the middle.

V and J are TRBV14 and TRBJ2-7; no clear D gene. The germline CDR1 and CDR2 sequences are SGHDN and FVKESK. V was trimmed by 4 bases and J by 2 bases, leaving 15 bases between them. This CDR3 has 15 residues. The CDR3 DNA is TGTGCCAGCAGCCCTGAGCAGCACCTAACCTACGAGCAGTACTTC. Translation: CASSPEQHLTYEQYF.

J is TRBJ2-7 and V is TRBV7-3; TRBD1 agrees at 9 bases. The CDR3 has 15 amino acids. J lost 2 bases, V lost 1 base, and 3 bases had no gene match. Germline-derived CDR1 and CDR2 are SGHTA and FQGTGA. The DNA for the CDR3 is TGTGCCAGCAGCTTAAATGGACAGGGGCCCTACGAGCAGTACTTC. It encodes CASSLNGQGPYEQYF.

The chain is built from TRBV5-4 and TRBJ2-3; TRBD1 is a possible D gene (6 bases). The V end was cut by 3 bases, the J end by 3 bases, with 8 bases between. The CDR3 spans 13 residues. CDR1 and CDR2 from the germline V gene are SGHNT and YYREEE (reference sequence). Written as DNA, the CDR3 is TGTGCCAGCAGCTCAGACAGGACAGATACGCAGTATTTT. It codes for CASSSDRTDTQYF.

V gene TRBV27 combines with J gene TRBJ2-3, with D unresolved. This CDR3 is 12 amino acids long. V was clipped by 4 bases and J by 2 bases, with 4 bases between them. Germline values: CDR1 MNHEY, CDR2 SMNVEV (reference sequence). The CDR3 loop reads CASSSNTDTQYF. CDR3 coding DNA: TGTGCCAGCAGTTCGAACACAGATACGCAGTATTTT.

The rearrangement links TRBV4-3 to TRBJ1-2, with unresolved D. V was trimmed by 1 base and J by 6 bases, leaving 15 bases between them. There are 15 residues in the CDR3. In germline, CDR1 is LGHNA, CDR2 YSLEER. This CDR3 reads CASSQVQNRIDGYTF. In DNA, the CDR3 is TGCGCCAGCAGCCAAGTCCAGAACAGAATCGATGGCTACACCTTC.

V usage is TRBV12-3 or TRBV12-4 and J usage is TRBJ1-2; D not resolved. The CDR3 sequence is 11 residues long. Trimming pared 4 bases from V and 5 bases from J, leaving 5 bases between. This CDR3 reads CASSSRYGYTF. The DNA of the CDR3 is TGTGCCAGCAGTTCGCGATATGGCTACACCTTC.

This chain connects TRBV7-9 to TRBJ1-2; D is undetermined. Germline V gene lookup returns CDR1 SEHNR and CDR2 FQNEAQ (reference sequence). The CDR3 has 14 residues. V lost 0 bases, J lost 4 bases, and 9 bases lay in between. Here the CDR3 reads CASSLAGAAYGYTF. For the CDR3, the DNA is TGTGCCAGCAGCTTAGCAGGAGCGGCCTATGGCTACACCTTC.

This clone was picked up one time. This rearrangement joins TRBV9 to TRBJ2-5; D is unclear. The germline gives CDR1 SGDLS, CDR2 YYNGEE. The length of the CDR3 is 15 residues. V lost 3 bases, J lost 2 bases, and 14 bases lay in between. The CDR3 nucleotides read TGTGCCAGCAGCGCAGACTCCGGGCCTCAAGAGACCCAGTACTTC. Translated: CASSADSGPQETQYF.